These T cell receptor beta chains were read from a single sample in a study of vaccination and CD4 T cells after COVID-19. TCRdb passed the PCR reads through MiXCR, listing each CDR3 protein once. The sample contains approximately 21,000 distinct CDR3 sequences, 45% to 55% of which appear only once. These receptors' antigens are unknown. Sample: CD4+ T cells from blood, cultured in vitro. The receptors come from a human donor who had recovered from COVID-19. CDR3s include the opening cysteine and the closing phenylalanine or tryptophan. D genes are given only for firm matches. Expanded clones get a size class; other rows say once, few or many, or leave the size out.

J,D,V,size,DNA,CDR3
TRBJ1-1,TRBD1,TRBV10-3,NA,TGTGCCATCAGGGGACCCGGACAGGGTGGGACTGAAGCTTTCTTT,CAIRGPGQGGTEAFF
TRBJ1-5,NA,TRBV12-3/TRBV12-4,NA,TGTGCCAGCAGTTTAGCGCTTGGAGATCAGCCCCAGCATTTT,CASSLALGDQPQHF
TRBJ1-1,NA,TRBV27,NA,TGTGCCAGCAGTGGGCGGACAGCCAACACTGAAGCTTTCTTT,CASSGRTANTEAFF
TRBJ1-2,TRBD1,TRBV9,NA,TGTGCCAGCAGCGTAGACAGGGGTAACTATGGCTACACCTTC,CASSVDRGNYGYTF
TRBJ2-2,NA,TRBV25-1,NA,TGTGCCAGCAGTGAATTCGGGGGCCAAAGCACCGGGGAGCTGTTTTTT,CASSEFGGQSTGELFF
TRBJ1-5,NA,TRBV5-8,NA,TGTGCCAGCAGCTTGGCATTGGATAGCAATCAGCCCCAGCATTTT,CASSLALDSNQPQHF
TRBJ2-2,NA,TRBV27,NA,TGTGCCAGCAAGTCGGGCAGAAGCACCGGGGAGCTGTTTTTT,CASKSGRSTGELFF
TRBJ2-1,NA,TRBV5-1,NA,TGCGCCAGCAGCTTGGGGGACCTGCCGGGTAATGAGCAGTTCTTC,CASSLGDLPGNEQFF
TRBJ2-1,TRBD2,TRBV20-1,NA,TGCAGTCTTGGGGGGGAACTAGCGGCTGGAAATGAGCAGTTCTTC,CSLGGELAAGNEQFF
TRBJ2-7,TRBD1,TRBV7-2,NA,TGTGCCAGCAGCTACCGACAGGGGACCTACGAGCAGTACTTC,CASSYRQGTYEQYF
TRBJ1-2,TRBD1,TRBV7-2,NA,TGTGCCAGCAGGGAGGCCGGGACAGGGGACGCCTATGGCTACACCTTC,CASREAGTGDAYGYTF
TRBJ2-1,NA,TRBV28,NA,TGTGCCAGCAGTTTTCTAGGGACCAGCTCCTACAATGAGCAGTTCTTC,CASSFLGTSSYNEQFF
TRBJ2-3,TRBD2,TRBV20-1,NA,TGCAGTGCTATCCCCCCTAGCGGCTACAGCACAGATACGCAGTATTTT,CSAIPPSGYSTDTQYF
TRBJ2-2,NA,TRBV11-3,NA,TGTGCCAGCAGCTTATCTAGTAACTCCGGGGAGCTGTTTTTT,CASSLSSNSGELFF
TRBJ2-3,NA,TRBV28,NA,TGTGCCAGCAGTTCCAACGACAGGAGGGGCACAGATACGCAGTATTTT,CASSSNDRRGTDTQYF
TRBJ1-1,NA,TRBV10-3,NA,TGTGCCATCAGGGGGGCCCCCCGGGACACTGAAGCTTTCTTT,CAIRGAPRDTEAFF
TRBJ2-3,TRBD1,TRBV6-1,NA,TGTGCCAGCAGTGAATCGGGACAGGAGGGTCATACGCAGTATTTT,CASSESGQEGHTQYF
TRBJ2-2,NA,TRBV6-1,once,TGTGCCAGCAGTGAAGCCGGGCAGAACACCGGGGAGCTGTTTTTT,CASSEAGQNTGELFF
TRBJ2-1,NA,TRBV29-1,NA,TGCAGCGTGCGCGGTAGCTCCTACAATGAGCAGTTCTTC,CSVRGSSYNEQFF
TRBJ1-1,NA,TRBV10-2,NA,TGCGCCAACCATTTGAAGGACGGCACTGAAGCTTTCTTT,CANHLKDGTEAFF
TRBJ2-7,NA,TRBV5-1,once,TGCGCCAGCAGCTTGACCTCCCGGAGCTACGAGCAGTACTTC,CASSLTSRSYEQYF
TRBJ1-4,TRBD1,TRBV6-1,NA,TGTGCCAGCAGTAGACTTGCAGGGGGGATTAATGAAAAACTGTTTTTT,CASSRLAGGINEKLFF
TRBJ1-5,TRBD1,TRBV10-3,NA,TGTGCCATCAACAGGGGGAACAATCAGCCCCAGCATTTT,CAINRGNNQPQHF
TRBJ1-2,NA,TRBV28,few,TGTGCCAGCAGTAAAACGGCTAACTATGGCTACACCTTC,CASSKTANYGYTF
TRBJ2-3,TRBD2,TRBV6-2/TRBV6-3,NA,TGTGCCAGCAGTTACTCGGGACTAGCGAAAGATACGCAGTATTTT,CASSYSGLAKDTQYF